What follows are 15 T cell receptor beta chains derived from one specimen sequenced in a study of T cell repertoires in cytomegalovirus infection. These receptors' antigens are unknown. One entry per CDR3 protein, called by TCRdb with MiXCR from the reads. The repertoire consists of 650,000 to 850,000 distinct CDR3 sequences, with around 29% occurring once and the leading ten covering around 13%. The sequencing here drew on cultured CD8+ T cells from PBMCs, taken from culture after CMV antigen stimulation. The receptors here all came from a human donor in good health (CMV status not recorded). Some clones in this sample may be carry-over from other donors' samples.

CDR3: CSARDLVANEQFF. The CDR3 bases are TGCAGTGCTAGAGATTTGGTAGCCAATGAGCAGTTCTTC. This sequence joins TRBV20-1 and TRBJ2-1; unclear D gene. The CDR3 runs to 13 residues. V lost 0 bases and J lost 6, with 9 bases in between. Germline-derived CDR1 and CDR2 are DFQATT and SNEGSKA (reference sequence).

CDR3 residues: CASSLGLAGGPAEQFF. The CDR3, as DNA: TGTGCCAGCAGCTTAGGGCTAGCGGGGGGGCCAGCGGAGCAGTTCTTC. The rearrangement links TRBV7-8 to TRBJ2-1, with TRBD2 matching 12 bases. CDR1 SGHVS and CDR2 FQNEAQ come from the germline V gene. There are 16 residues in the CDR3. The trim removed 1 base at V and 10 bases at J, leaving 8 bases unmatched.

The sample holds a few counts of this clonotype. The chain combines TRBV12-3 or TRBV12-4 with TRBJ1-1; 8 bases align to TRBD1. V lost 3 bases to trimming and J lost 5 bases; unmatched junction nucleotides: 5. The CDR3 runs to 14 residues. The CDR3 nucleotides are TGTGCCAGCAGTTTTACAAGACAGGGGACTGAAGCTTTCTTT. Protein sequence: CASSFTRQGTEAFF.

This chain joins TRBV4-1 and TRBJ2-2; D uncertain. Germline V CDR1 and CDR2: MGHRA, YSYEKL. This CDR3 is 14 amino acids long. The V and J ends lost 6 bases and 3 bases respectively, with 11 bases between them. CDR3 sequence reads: CASSPYYDTGELFF. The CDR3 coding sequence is TGCGCCAGCAGTCCTTACTACGACACCGGGGAGCTGTTTTTT.

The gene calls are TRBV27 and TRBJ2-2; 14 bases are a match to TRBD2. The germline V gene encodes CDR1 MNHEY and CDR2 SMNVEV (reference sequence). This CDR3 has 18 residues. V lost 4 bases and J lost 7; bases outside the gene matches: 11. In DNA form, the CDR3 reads TGTGCCAGCAGTTCCCTGACTAGCGGGGGGGCTATTAGCGGGGAGCTGTTTTTT. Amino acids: CASSSLTSGGAISGELFF.

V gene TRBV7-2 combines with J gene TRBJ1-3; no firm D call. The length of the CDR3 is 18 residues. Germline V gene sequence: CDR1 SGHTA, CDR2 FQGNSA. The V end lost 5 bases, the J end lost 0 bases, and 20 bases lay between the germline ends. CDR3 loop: CASSLAGIETHSGNTIYF. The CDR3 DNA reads TGTGCCAGCAGCCTGGCCGGCATTGAGACACACTCTGGAAACACCATATATTTT.

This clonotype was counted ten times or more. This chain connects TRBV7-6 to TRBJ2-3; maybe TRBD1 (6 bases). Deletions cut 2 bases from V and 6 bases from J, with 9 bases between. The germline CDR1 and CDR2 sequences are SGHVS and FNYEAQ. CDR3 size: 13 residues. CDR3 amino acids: CASSLLGGDTQYF. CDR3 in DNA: TGTGCCAGCAGCTTATTAGGGGGTGATACGCAGTATTTT.

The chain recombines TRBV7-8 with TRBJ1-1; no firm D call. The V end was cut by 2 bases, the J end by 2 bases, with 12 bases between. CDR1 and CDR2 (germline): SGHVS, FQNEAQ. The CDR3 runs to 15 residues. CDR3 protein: CASSLSGMDNTEAFF. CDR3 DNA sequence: TGTGCCAGCAGCTTAAGTGGCATGGACAACACTGAAGCTTTCTTT.

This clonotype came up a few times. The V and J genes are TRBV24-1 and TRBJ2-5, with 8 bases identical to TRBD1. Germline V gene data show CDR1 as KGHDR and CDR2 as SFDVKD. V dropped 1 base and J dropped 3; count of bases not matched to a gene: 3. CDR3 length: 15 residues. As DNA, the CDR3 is TGTGCCACCAGTGATTTCCCAGGGGGCGAAGAGACCCAGTACTTC. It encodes CATSDFPGGEETQYF.

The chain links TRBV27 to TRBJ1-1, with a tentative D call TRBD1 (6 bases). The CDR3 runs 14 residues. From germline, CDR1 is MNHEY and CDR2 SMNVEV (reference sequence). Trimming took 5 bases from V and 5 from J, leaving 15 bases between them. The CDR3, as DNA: TGTGCCAGCAGTCAAAGAGGGGGGAGGACTGAAGCTTTCTTT. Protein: CASSQRGGRTEAFF.

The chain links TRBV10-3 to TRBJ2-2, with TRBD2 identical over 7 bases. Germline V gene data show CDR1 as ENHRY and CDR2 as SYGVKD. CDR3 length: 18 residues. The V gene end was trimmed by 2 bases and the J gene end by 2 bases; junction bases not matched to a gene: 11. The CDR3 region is CAISERAMSGVNTGELFF. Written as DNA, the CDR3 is TGTGCCATCAGTGAGAGGGCGATGAGCGGGGTAAACACCGGGGAGCTGTTTTTT.

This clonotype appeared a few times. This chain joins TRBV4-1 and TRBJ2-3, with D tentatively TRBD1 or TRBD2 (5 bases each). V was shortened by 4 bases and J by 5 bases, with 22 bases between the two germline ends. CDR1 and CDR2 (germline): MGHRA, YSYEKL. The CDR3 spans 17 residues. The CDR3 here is CASSPWPMGDLLDTQYF. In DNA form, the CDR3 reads TGCGCCAGCAGCCCGTGGCCAATGGGGGATTTATTAGATACGCAGTATTTT.

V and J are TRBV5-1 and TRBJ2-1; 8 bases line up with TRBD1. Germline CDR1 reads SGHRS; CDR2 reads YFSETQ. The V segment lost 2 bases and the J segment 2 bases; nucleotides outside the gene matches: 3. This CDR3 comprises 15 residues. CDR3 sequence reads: CASSFWDRTYNEQFF. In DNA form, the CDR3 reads TGCGCCAGCAGCTTTTGGGACAGGACCTACAATGAGCAGTTCTTC.

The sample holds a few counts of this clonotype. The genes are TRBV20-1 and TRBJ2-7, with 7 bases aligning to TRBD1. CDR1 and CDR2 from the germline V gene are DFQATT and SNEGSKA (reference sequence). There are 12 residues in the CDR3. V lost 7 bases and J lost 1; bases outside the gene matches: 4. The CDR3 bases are TGCAGTGTTCCGGGACAGTCCTACGAGCAGTACTTC. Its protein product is CSVPGQSYEQYF.

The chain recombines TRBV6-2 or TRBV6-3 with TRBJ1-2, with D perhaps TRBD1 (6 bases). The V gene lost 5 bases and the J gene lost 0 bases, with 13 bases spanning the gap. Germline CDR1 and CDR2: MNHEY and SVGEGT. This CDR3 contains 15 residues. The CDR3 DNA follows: TGTGCCAGCAGTCGCCAGGGGTCCGCTAACTATGGCTACACCTTC. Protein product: CASSRQGSANYGYTF.